A single sample gave rise to the 5 T cell receptor beta chains below, sequenced in a study of shared clonotypes between healthy human individuals. Sequenced by immunoSEQ multiplex PCR; TCRdb stores in-frame clones only, minus some. The sample contains about 2,500,000 clones, around nine tenths of which appear only once. What was sequenced was naive CD4+ T cells sorted from blood. Subset specified: CD45RA+ positively selected. The receptors derive from a man between 18 and 29 years old in good health.

The rearrangement joins TRBV13 to TRBJ2-3; 11 nucleotides line up with TRBD2. Germline lookup yields CDR1 PRHDT and CDR2 FYEKMQ (reference sequence). This CDR3 is built from 19 residues. J gave up 2 bases and V 1 base, and 11 bases lay outside the gene matches. The CDR3 region is CASSLEPRASGGLTDTQYF. The CDR3 coding sequence is TGTGCCAGCAGCTTAGAACCCCGAGCTAGCGGGGGGCTCACAGATACGCAGTATTTT.

The rearrangement links TRBV4-1 to TRBJ2-3; possibly TRBD1 or TRBD2 for D (6 bases each). The CDR3 runs to 16 residues. The V end was cut by 1 base, the J end by 0 bases, with 11 bases between. The germline gives CDR1 MGHRA, CDR2 YSYEKL. CDR3 DNA: TGCGCCAGCAGCCAAGCGGGGGACACAAGCACAGATACGCAGTATTTT. Translating it yields CASSQAGDTSTDTQYF.

This clone turned up a few times. The chain uses TRBV27 and TRBJ1-1; no definite D call. V lost 11 bases and J 1 base, leaving 14 bases between the germline ends. Germline CDR1 reads MNHEY; CDR2 reads SMNVEV (reference sequence). The CDR3 length is 13 residues. The CDR3 region is CASKSNSNTEAFF. In DNA form, the CDR3 reads TGTGCCTCGAAGAGTAACTCGAACACTGAAGCTTTCTTT.

This chain joins TRBV4-1 and TRBJ1-5; 7 bases match TRBD1. There are 14 residues in the CDR3. V dropped 6 bases and J dropped 8; count of bases not matched to a gene: 10. CDR1 is MGHRA and CDR2 is YSYEKL in the germline V gene. CDR3 sequence (DNA): TGCGCCAGCAGGGTAACAGGGGATTTGGAGCCCCAGCATTTT. This translates into CASRVTGDLEPQHF.

The gene calls are TRBV5-4 and TRBJ2-3; 11 nucleotides agree with TRBD2. This CDR3 is 17 amino acids long. Germline V gene sequence: CDR1 SGHNT, CDR2 YYREEE (reference sequence). J was trimmed by 4 bases and V by 4 bases; bases with no gene match: 11. CDR3 residues: CASSAGLAAAQADTQYF. The CDR3 DNA follows: TGTGCCAGCAGCGCGGGACTAGCGGCCGCTCAGGCAGATACGCAGTATTTT.